Each of the 8 T cell receptor beta chains below was sequenced from the same sample in a study of blood T cells in healthy people across ages. The second PCR ran about 6 to 12 cycles with a sample-barcoded 5' primer and J-beta primers. TCRdb redid the calling of the 5' RACE reads with MiXCR, one entry per CDR3 protein. The sample holds about 510,000 distinct CDR3 sequences; over 25% are singletons and the top ten take 3% to 4%. This same sample was also taken into another study, of T cells of mothers and their children.

The sample consisted of blood. Every receptor here comes from a boy aged 2 to 10 in good health.

In its sample, this clonotype was seen a few times. This chain connects TRBV6-2 or TRBV6-3 to TRBJ1-1, with 9 nucleotides matching TRBD1. With V trimmed by 5 bases and J by 1 base, 17 bases remained unmatched. Germline CDR1 reads MNHEY; CDR2 reads SVGEGT. There are 19 residues in the CDR3. The CDR3 DNA is TGTGCCAGCAGTCTAGGATCTTGGACAGGGGACCTCCGGAACACTGAAGCTTTCTTT. This codes for CASSLGSWTGDLRNTEAFF.

This clonotype was observed a few times. V usage is TRBV6-5 and J usage is TRBJ2-1; D is undetermined. With the DNA end fitting TRBJ2-7 better, the J assignment may be wrong. The CDR3 is 12 amino acids. From germline, CDR1 is MNHEY and CDR2 SVGAGI. The chain's CDR3 is CASSPDGKEQYF. The CDR3 bases are TGTGCCAGCAGCCCCGACGGTAAAGAGCAGTACTTC.

The chain is built from TRBV20-1 and TRBJ2-2, with D perhaps matching TRBD1 (6 bases). The CDR3 extends over 13 amino acids. The germline V gene has CDR1 DFQATT and CDR2 SNEGSKA (reference sequence). V was shortened by 5 bases and J by 0 bases, with 7 bases between the two germline ends. CDR3 residues: CSAGGANTGELFF. The CDR3 nucleotides read TGCAGTGCTGGGGGCGCGAACACCGGGGAGCTGTTTTTT.

This clonotype has more than one count but fewer than ten. The CDR3 is CASSPFGLASQETQYF. In nucleotides, the CDR3 is TGTGCCAGCAGCCCCTTTGGACTAGCGTCCCAAGAGACCCAGTACTTC. The chain combines TRBV7-2 with TRBJ2-5; 9 bases map to TRBD2. CDR1 and CDR2 from the germline V gene are SGHTA and FQGNSA. After removal of 5 bases from V and 1 base from J, the junction contained 8 bases not matched to a gene. This CDR3 region has 16 residues. Looking up the rest from reference TRBV7-2 and TRBJ2-5 gives the full variable domain: GAGVSQSPSNKVTEKGKDVELRCDPISGHTALYWYRQSLGQGLEFLIYFQGNSAPDKSGLPSDRFSAERTGGSVSTLTIQRTQQEDSAVYLCASSPFGLASQETQYFGPGTRLLVL.

The table lists this clonotype with a few counts. The gene calls are TRBV12-3 or TRBV12-4 and TRBJ2-7; no firm D call. This CDR3 is built from 17 residues. V was trimmed by 7 bases and J by 1 base, leaving 23 bases between them. CDR3 residues: CASTSRDPRRSSYEQYF. In DNA, the CDR3 is TGTGCCAGCACCTCTCGAGACCCGAGAAGGAGTTCCTACGAGCAGTACTTC.

This clonotype has only a few counts. This sequence joins TRBV7-9 and TRBJ2-1, with 7 bases matching TRBD2. The V gene's germline CDR1 is SEHNR and CDR2 FQNEAQ (reference sequence). This CDR3 is 12 amino acids long. V lost 1 base and J lost 13; bases outside the gene matches: 4. This chain's CDR3 is CASSLVLAVQFF. The CDR3 nucleotides are TGTGCCAGCAGCTTAGTTCTAGCGGTCCAGTTCTTC.

This clonotype was observed a few times. This chain joins TRBV20-1 and TRBJ2-7, with 10 positions matching TRBD2. This CDR3 contains 13 residues. CDR1 is DFQATT and CDR2 is SNEGSKA in the germline V gene (reference sequence). Trimming took 6 bases from V and 6 from J; bases not matched to a gene: 8. The CDR3 nucleotides read TGCAGTGCCGGCCCTAGCGGGAGTCGCGAGCAGTACTTC. Translated, it gives CSAGPSGSREQYF.

A few counts support this clonotype. The V gene is TRBV3-1, the J gene TRBJ2-5; D gene ambiguous. Germline-derived CDR1 and CDR2 are LGHDT and YNNKEL (reference sequence). The CDR3 has 16 amino acids. V was cut by 2 bases and J by 5 bases, with 18 bases left in between. The CDR3 is CASSQTTGWGLETQYF. CDR3 sequence (DNA): TGTGCCAGCAGCCAAACCACGGGTTGGGGATTGGAGACCCAGTACTTC.